What follows is one T cell receptor (beta chain) and its context. Its specificity is not known. Germline CDR1 reads MDHEN; CDR2 reads SYDVKM. This CDR3 contains 15 residues. After removal of 6 bases from V and 4 bases from J, the junction contained 11 bases not matched to a gene. Clones were read by immunoSEQ multiplex PCR, and TCRdb kept only the in-frame ones, dropping some. Of about 85,000 clones in the sample, roughly 85% are singletons; the top ten hold 7.9%. These data originate in a study of T cell responses to AZD1222 COVID-19 vaccine. Study conclusions and caveats: With dominance at 160-218 and 743-854, vaccine-associated CD4 TCRs spanned spike.

The sequencing here drew on peripheral blood, taken on day 0 of AZD1222 vaccination. The receptor was derived from an adult in good health. The V gene is TRBV28, the J gene TRBJ2-7; 8 bases agree with TRBD1. Written as DNA, the CDR3 is TGTGCCAGCAGACCCAGCAGCGACAGGGGTTACGAGCAGTACTTC. Translation: CASRPSSDRGYEQYF.